This TCR beta chain emerged from a study of cytomegalovirus exposure and HLA in healthy donors. Study information: Most donors, 70% to 85% of over 300 genotyped, fell in the Caucasian-associated ancestry cluster.

The PCR employed 60 Vbeta primers together with 13 Jbeta primers. Clones were read by immunoSEQ multiplex PCR, and TCRdb kept only the in-frame ones, dropping some. The sample lists roughly 150,000 clones; roughly 70% were seen once. The CDR3 totals 15 residues. V lost 8 bases and J lost 9; bases outside the gene matches: 14. Germline CDR1 is MNHNS and CDR2 is SASEGT. Study-level findings and limits: Researchers catalogued around 150 TCR beta chains as cytomegalovirus-associated.

This cohort consisted of healthy bone marrow donors. This donor's file did not include a recorded CMV serostatus. About this clone itself: No antigen is known for it.

This receptor was identified in a human donor in good health. J is TRBJ2-1 and V is TRBV6-1; 9 bases agree with TRBD2. The sequencing input was PBMCs. The CDR3 DNA reads TGTGCCAGCCCCAATCCGCGCGGGAGGGCCACTGAGCAGTTCTTC. Amino acid sequence: CASPNPRGRATEQFF.